One T cell receptor (beta chain) is described in this entry. Its antigen is unknown. This sample is part of a study of blood T cells in healthy people across ages. The wider study: T cells yielded about one barcoded beta molecule per two cells through template switching.

Points from the study as a whole: Researchers report that TCR beta diversity correlated strongly with naive T cell percentage. Unsorted PBMC material precluded a definitive naive versus antigen-experienced comparison. Age advanced and TCR beta diversity per million T cells fell, roughly linearly.

Sample-barcoded 5' priming and a J-beta primer mix drove a second PCR of roughly 7 to 11 cycles. TCRdb ran MiXCR on the 5' RACE reads and lists one entry per CDR3 protein. The sample holds about 620,000 distinct CDR3 sequences, roughly half seen once. CDR3 length equals 15 residues. V was pared by 9 bases and J by 5 bases, with 14 bases of the junction left unmatched. Germline-derived CDR1 and CDR2 are MDHEN and SYDVKM. The specimen sequenced was blood. The rearrangement joins TRBV28 to TRBJ2-7, with 9 bases matching TRBD1. The receptor was isolated from a woman aged 80 or older in good health. CDR3 region: CASKSPGQGSHEQYF. In nucleotides, the CDR3 is TGTGCCAGTAAGTCTCCGGGACAGGGATCCCACGAGCAGTACTTC.